This paragraph reports one T cell receptor (beta chain). This sample is drawn from a study of cytomegalovirus exposure and HLA in healthy donors. Germline lookup yields CDR1 GTSNPN and CDR2 SVGIG (reference sequence). Trimming took 0 bases from V and 0 from J, leaving 6 bases between them. The CDR3 totals 15 residues. The study ran its PCR with 60 Vbeta and 13 Jbeta primers. The method was immunoSEQ multiplex PCR; TCRdb's version includes in-frame clones alone and lacks a portion of them. The sample lists 68,000 or so clones, about 80% occurring once. Source material: PBMCs. This receptor was identified in a woman in her 30s in good health and CMV-seronegative. The chain combines TRBV30 with TRBJ2-6, with TRBD2 as a possible D gene (5 bases). This chain's CDR3 is CAWSVGASGANVLTF. The CDR3 DNA sequence: TGTGCCTGGAGTGTGGGAGCCTCTGGGGCCAACGTCCTGACTTTC.